One sample yielded the 16 T cell receptor beta chains listed below, sequenced in a study of T cell responses to AZD1222 COVID-19 vaccine (dated by TCRdb to 2020 to 2023). Library method: the immunoSEQ multiplex PCR assay. In TCRdb, the immuneACCESS table is reduced to in-frame sequences with V and J assigned. These tables do not hold every clone; where another copy was compared, an unresolved V gene accounts for under half, and the others remain unexplained. The sample records approximately 60,000 clones, over 60% of which are singletons. The top ten hold 11% to 15% of the sample. The sample's time point label, in plain terms: baseline before first vaccination. The sequences come from peripheral blood, collected on day 0 of AZD1222 vaccination. Source of these receptors: an adult in good health.

V and J are TRBV5-4 and TRBJ1-2; 9 nucleotides match TRBD1. Unmatched junction bases numbered 10, after V lost 7 bases and J lost 3 bases. This CDR3 comprises 15 residues. CDR1 is SGHNT and CDR2 is YYREEE in the germline V gene (reference sequence). The CDR3 is CASGDRESPYYGYTF. CDR3 DNA: TGTGCCAGCGGGGACAGGGAAAGTCCTTACTATGGCTACACCTTC.

The chain uses TRBV6-5 and TRBJ1-3; no clear D. The CDR3 loop spans 14 amino acids. Trimming took 2 bases from V and 4 from J, leaving 9 bases between them. Germline V gene data show CDR1 as MNHEY and CDR2 as SVGAGI. The CDR3 nucleotides read TGTGCCAGCAGTTACAGTAGGGCGGGAAACACCATATATTTT. Protein: CASSYSRAGNTIYF.

This chain uses TRBV15 with TRBJ1-5; D remains unclear. Germline loops: CDR1 LNHNV, CDR2 YYDKDF (reference sequence). The CDR3 contains 16 residues. Trimming stripped 0 bases from V and 0 bases from J, with 9 bases between. The DNA of the CDR3 is TGTGCCACCAGCAGAGATCGCAGGTATAGCAATCAGCCCCAGCATTTT. Its translation is CATSRDRRYSNQPQHF. Full variable domain (remainder filled in from reference TRBV15 and TRBJ1-5): DAMVIQNPRYQVTQFGKPVTLSCSQTLNHNVMYWYQQKSSQAPKLLFHYYDKDFNNEADTPDNFQSRRPNTSFCFLDIRSPGLGDTAMYLCATSRDRRYSNQPQHFGDGTRLSIL.

This chain joins TRBV7-2 and TRBJ2-7; D not resolved. The ends were cut back, 1 base at V and 0 bases at J, with 7 bases in the middle. Germline CDR1 SGHTA, CDR2 FQGNSA. The CDR3 runs to 14 residues. The CDR3 loop is CASSLGPSSYEQYF. The CDR3 nucleotides read TGTGCCAGCAGCTTAGGTCCGAGCTCCTACGAGCAGTACTTC.

This clone was observed once. This chain uses TRBV11-2 with TRBJ2-7; no firm D call. V shed 8 bases and J shed 6 bases, with 14 bases lying between them. Germline assignment: CDR1 SGHAT and CDR2 FQNNGV. The CDR3 extends over 12 amino acids. The DNA of the CDR3 is TGTGCCAGCCAACTCAGGCTGTCCGAGCAGTACTTC. Amino acid sequence: CASQLRLSEQYF.

The rearrangement joins TRBV19 to TRBJ2-1, with D possibly TRBD1 on 6 matching bases. The CDR3 extends over 13 amino acids. Germline V lookup: CDR1 LNHDA, CDR2 SQIVND (reference sequence). V was clipped by 2 bases and J by 8 bases, with 10 bases between them. CDR3 sequence: CASSISKGDEQFF. CDR3 in DNA: TGTGCCAGTAGTATAAGTAAGGGGGATGAGCAGTTCTTC.

The rearrangement joins TRBV27 to TRBJ2-5, with 10 bases fitting TRBD1. J lost 1 base, V lost 0 bases, and 2 bases had no gene match. This CDR3 has 16 amino acids. The germline gives CDR1 MNHEY, CDR2 SMNVEV (reference sequence). The CDR3 is CASSLSGQGFQETQYF. DNA of the CDR3: TGTGCCAGCAGTTTATCGGGACAGGGGTTCCAAGAGACCCAGTACTTC.

This chain uses TRBV4-1 with TRBJ2-5; 11 bases align to TRBD1. After removal of 3 bases from V and 3 bases from J, the junction contained 3 bases not matched to a gene. CDR3 size: 15 residues. The germline V gene encodes CDR1 MGHRA and CDR2 YSYEKL. The DNA of the CDR3 is TGCGCCAGCAGCCACCTGGGACAGGGGGAAGAGACCCAGTACTTC. Encoded protein: CASSHLGQGEETQYF.

The gene calls are TRBV2 and TRBJ2-2; 8 nucleotides agree with TRBD1. The CDR3 spans 14 residues. From germline, CDR1 is SNHLY and CDR2 FYNNEI. V shed 0 bases, J shed 6 bases, and the junction held 0 bases outside the gene matches. The CDR3 DNA is TGTGCCAGCAGTGAAGCGACAGGGGCCGGGGAGCTGTTTTTT. Translated, it gives CASSEATGAGELFF.

CDR3 in DNA: TGTGCCAGCCGAGGAAGGGGCCGGGAGGAGACCCAGTACTTC. This translates into CASRGRGREETQYF. This rearrangement joins TRBV5-4 to TRBJ2-5, with a tentative D call TRBD2 (6 bases). V lost 7 bases to trimming and J lost 5 bases, with 18 bases between them. The CDR3 spans 14 residues. Germline values: CDR1 SGHNT, CDR2 YYREEE (reference sequence). The full variable domain, in which reference TRBV5-4 and TRBJ2-5 provide the parts outside the CDR3, is ETGVTQSPTHLIKTRGQQVTLRCSSQSGHNTVSWYQQALGQGPQFIFQYYREEENGRGNFPPRFSGLQFPNYSSELNVNALELDDSALYLCASRGRGREETQYFGPGTRLLVL.

This chain uses TRBV7-9 with TRBJ1-5; D unclear. Germline lookup yields CDR1 SEHNR and CDR2 FQNEAQ (reference sequence). The CDR3 totals 15 residues. Deletions cut 8 bases from V and 3 bases from J, with 17 bases between. The CDR3 reads CASAPFNGFNQPQHF. Written as DNA, the CDR3 is TGTGCCAGCGCCCCCTTTAACGGATTCAATCAGCCCCAGCATTTT.

This clone turned up a few times. The gene calls are TRBV6-2 or TRBV6-3 and TRBJ2-7; 10 bases match TRBD1. V dropped 2 bases and J dropped 3; count of bases not matched to a gene: 4. CDR3 length: 15 amino acids. Germline V gives CDR1 MNHEY, CDR2 SVGEGT. CDR3 in DNA: TGTGCCAGCAGTTACAGGGGGACAGGGGACTACGAGCAGTACTTC. This codes for CASSYRGTGDYEQYF.

The rearrangement uses TRBV5-1 and TRBJ2-7; D is undetermined. The V end was cut by 0 bases, the J end by 3 bases, with 7 bases between. The CDR3 length is 13 residues. Per germline, CDR1 SGHRS and CDR2 YFSETQ. The CDR3 nucleotides read TGCGCCAGCAGCTTGGACCCCAACTACGAGCAGTACTTC. This translates into CASSLDPNYEQYF.

CDR3 loop: CASSQGPGYKNIQYF. The CDR3 DNA follows: TGCGCCAGCAGCCAAGGGCCGGGGTACAAAAACATTCAGTACTTC. This chain joins TRBV4-1 and TRBJ2-4, with D possibly TRBD2 on 5 matching bases. The V and J ends lost 1 base and 3 bases respectively, with 10 bases between them. Germline assignment: CDR1 MGHRA and CDR2 YSYEKL. The CDR3 runs 15 residues.

This chain links TRBV9 with TRBJ1-1; TRBD1 might be the D (5 bases). Trimming removed 4 bases at V and 5 bases at J, with 18 bases between. The CDR3 is 15 amino acids. Germline CDR1 is SGDLS and CDR2 is YYNGEE. The CDR3 spells CASSRLDQGSTEAFF. The CDR3 coding sequence is TGTGCCAGCAGCCGACTAGACCAGGGAAGTACTGAAGCTTTCTTT.

The chain employs TRBV9 and TRBJ1-2, with D tentatively TRBD1 (5 bases). Germline V CDR1 and CDR2: SGDLS, YYNGEE. The CDR3 covers 15 residues. V was cut by 4 bases and J by 8 bases, with 21 bases left in between. The CDR3 DNA sequence: TGTGCCAGCAGCTATCCGAATCGGGGGAGTGAAGGCTACACCTTC. Amino acids: CASSYPNRGSEGYTF.